This passage covers 8 T cell receptor beta chains from one sample sequenced in a study of T cells in localized non-small cell lung cancer (TCRdb year 2020). Receptor amplification or capture employed the immunoSEQ multiplex PCR assay. TCRdb retrieved this table from immuneACCESS and kept in-frame rearrangements only. Not all clones are present; in checked studies, unresolved V genes account for under half, and no reason is known for the remainder. Present in this sample are some 36,000 clones, 75% to 90% of which were seen just once. The top ten constitute about 5.4% of the sample. The input for sequencing was peripheral blood mononuclear cells, taken before any cancer treatment. These receptors were taken from a male donor older than 55 with stage II lung adenocarcinoma.

This chain connects TRBV19 to TRBJ1-5; D is unresolved. The CDR3 loop spans 15 amino acids. Germline loops: CDR1 LNHDA, CDR2 SQIVND (reference sequence). V was cut by 4 bases and J by 5 bases, with 15 bases left in between. Here the CDR3 DNA reads TGTGCCAGTAGTACAGACCGGTGGGGAGATCAGCCCCAGCATTTT. Translating gives CASSTDRWGDQPQHF.

The chain combines TRBV7-6 with TRBJ1-6; 7 bases map to TRBD1. CDR1 SGHVS and CDR2 FNYEAQ come from the germline V gene. This CDR3 spans 20 amino acids. After removal of 5 bases from V and 9 bases from J, the junction contained 25 bases not matched to a gene. CDR3 protein: CASSPQSGTVTLRGPSPLHF. The CDR3, as DNA: TGTGCCAGCAGCCCTCAATCCGGGACAGTCACTCTCCGGGGACCTTCACCCCTCCACTTT.

The rearrangement uses TRBV4-3 and TRBJ1-2; a weak D match, TRBD1 (5 bases). Deletions cut 0 bases from V and 8 bases from J, with 16 bases between. CDR3 length: 15 amino acids. Germline lookup yields CDR1 LGHNA and CDR2 YSLEER. DNA of the CDR3: TGCGCCAGCAGCCAAGAGATTGTGCCCGGGGCCGGCTACACCTTC. It yields the protein CASSQEIVPGAGYTF.

This rearrangement joins TRBV18 to TRBJ1-3; D gene uncertain. Deletions cut 1 base from V and 5 bases from J, with 12 bases between. This CDR3 is 15 amino acids long. CDR1 and CDR2 (germline): KGHSH, LQKENI. As DNA, the CDR3 is TGTGCCAGCTCACCACGTCTACCCCCCCGAAACACCATATATTTT. It specifies CASSPRLPPRNTIYF.

A few counts support this clone. The V and J genes are TRBV19 and TRBJ1-1, with D uncertain. This CDR3 is built from 16 residues. V shed 6 bases and J shed 3 bases, with 20 bases lying between them. Germline V gene data show CDR1 as LNHDA and CDR2 as SQIVND (reference sequence). CDR3 coding DNA: TGTGCCAGTAGCCCCGTCAGCCGCGGCTTGGACACTGAAGCTTTCTTT. Protein product: CASSPVSRGLDTEAFF.

This clone was seen only once. This chain connects TRBV7-6 to TRBJ1-4; no firm D call. Germline V gene sequence: CDR1 SGHVS, CDR2 FNYEAQ. Trimming pared 6 bases from V and 1 base from J, leaving 12 bases between. There are 15 residues in the CDR3. The CDR3 region is CASSLTGITNEKLFF. CDR3 nucleotides: TGTGCCAGCAGTCTTACCGGGATAACTAATGAAAAACTGTTTTTT.

The chain joins TRBV6-1 to TRBJ2-1; no clear D gene. Germline-derived CDR1 and CDR2 are MNHNS and SASEGT. The CDR3 totals 15 residues. Trimming took off 10 bases at V and 0 bases at J, with 16 bases between the two ends. CDR3 in DNA: TGTGCCATGCAATCGACGCAGAGCTCCTACAATGAGCAGTTCTTC. It yields the protein CAMQSTQSSYNEQFF.

The chain has TRBV5-8 and TRBJ2-7, with TRBD2 matching 7 bases. J was trimmed by 0 bases and V by 10 bases; bases with no gene match: 13. Germline V lookup: CDR1 SGHTS, CDR2 YDEGEE. The CDR3 is made up of 15 amino acids. The CDR3 bases are TGTGCCGCCCGGGGGACCGGGAGGATCTCCTACGAGCAGTACTTC. As protein: CAARGTGRISYEQYF.